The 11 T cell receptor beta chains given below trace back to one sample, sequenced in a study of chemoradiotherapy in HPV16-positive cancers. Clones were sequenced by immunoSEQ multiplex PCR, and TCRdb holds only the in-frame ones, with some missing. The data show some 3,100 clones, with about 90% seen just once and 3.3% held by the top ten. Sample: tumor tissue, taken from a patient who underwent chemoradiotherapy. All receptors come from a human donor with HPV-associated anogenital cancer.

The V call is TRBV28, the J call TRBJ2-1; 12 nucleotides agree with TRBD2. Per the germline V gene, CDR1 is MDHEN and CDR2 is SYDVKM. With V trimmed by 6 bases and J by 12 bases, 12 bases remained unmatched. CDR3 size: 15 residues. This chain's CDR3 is CASSPSYPSGRGQFF. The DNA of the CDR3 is TGTGCCAGCAGCCCTTCCTATCCTAGCGGGAGGGGGCAGTTCTTC.

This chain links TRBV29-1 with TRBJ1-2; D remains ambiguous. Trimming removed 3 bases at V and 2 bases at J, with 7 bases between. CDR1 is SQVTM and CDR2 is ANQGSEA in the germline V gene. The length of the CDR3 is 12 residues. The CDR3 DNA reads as TGCAGCGTTGATGGGCTCAACTATGGCTACACCTTC. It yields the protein CSVDGLNYGYTF.

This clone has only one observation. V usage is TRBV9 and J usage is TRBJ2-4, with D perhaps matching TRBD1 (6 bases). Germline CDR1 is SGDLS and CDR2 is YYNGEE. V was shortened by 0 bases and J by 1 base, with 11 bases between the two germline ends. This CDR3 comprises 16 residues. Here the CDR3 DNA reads TGTGCCAGCAGCGTAGGCTCAGGGGTTGCCAAAAACATTCAGTACTTC. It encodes CASSVGSGVAKNIQYF.

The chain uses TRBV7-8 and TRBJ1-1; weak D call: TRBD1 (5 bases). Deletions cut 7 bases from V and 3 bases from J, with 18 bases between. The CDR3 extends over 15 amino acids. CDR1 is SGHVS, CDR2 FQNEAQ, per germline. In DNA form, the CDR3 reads TGTGCCAGCACACAGTTCGGGGCAGGTGACACTGAAGCTTTCTTT. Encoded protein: CASTQFGAGDTEAFF.

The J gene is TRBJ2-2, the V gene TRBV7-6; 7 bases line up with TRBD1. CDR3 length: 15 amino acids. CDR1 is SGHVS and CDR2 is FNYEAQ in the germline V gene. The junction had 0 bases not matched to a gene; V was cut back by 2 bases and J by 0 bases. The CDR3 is CASSLQGANTGELFF. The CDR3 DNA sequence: TGTGCCAGCAGCTTACAGGGGGCGAACACCGGGGAGCTGTTTTTT.

CDR3 coding DNA: TGTGCCAGCAGCTCGGGCGAGAACACTGAAGCTTTCTTT. The encoded protein is CASSSGENTEAFF. The genes are TRBV7-3 and TRBJ1-1; D unclear. Trimming shortened V by 4 bases and J by 1 base, and 7 bases separated the two germline ends. Germline CDR1 is SGHTA and CDR2 is FQGTGA. The length of the CDR3 is 13 residues.

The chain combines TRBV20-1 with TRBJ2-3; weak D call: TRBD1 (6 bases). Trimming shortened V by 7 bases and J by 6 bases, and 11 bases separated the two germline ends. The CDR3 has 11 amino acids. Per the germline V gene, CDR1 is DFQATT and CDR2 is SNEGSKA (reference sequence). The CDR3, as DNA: TGCAGTGGGGTTCAGGGGGATACGCAGTATTTT. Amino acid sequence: CSGVQGDTQYF.

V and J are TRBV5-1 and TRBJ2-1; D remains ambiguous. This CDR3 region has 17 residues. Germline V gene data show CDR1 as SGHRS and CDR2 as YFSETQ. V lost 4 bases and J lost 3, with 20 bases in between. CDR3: CASSPFSLTSLYNEQFF. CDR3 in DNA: TGCGCCAGCAGCCCGTTTAGCCTGACGTCCCTCTACAATGAGCAGTTCTTC.

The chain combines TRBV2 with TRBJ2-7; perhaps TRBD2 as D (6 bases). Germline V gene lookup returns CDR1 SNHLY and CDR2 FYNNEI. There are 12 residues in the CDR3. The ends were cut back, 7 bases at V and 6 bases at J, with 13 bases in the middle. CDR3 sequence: CASTMGGGEQYF. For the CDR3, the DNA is TGTGCCAGCACTATGGGGGGTGGCGAGCAGTACTTC.

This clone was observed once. CDR3 residues: CASSPLGLAAEETQYF. The CDR3 DNA follows: TGTGCCAGCAGCCCGCTGGGGCTAGCGGCCGAAGAGACCCAGTACTTC. The chain carries TRBV9 and TRBJ2-5, with 7 nucleotides matching TRBD2. The V segment lost 4 bases and the J segment 3 bases; nucleotides outside the gene matches: 12. Germline values: CDR1 SGDLS, CDR2 YYNGEE. The CDR3 spans 16 residues.

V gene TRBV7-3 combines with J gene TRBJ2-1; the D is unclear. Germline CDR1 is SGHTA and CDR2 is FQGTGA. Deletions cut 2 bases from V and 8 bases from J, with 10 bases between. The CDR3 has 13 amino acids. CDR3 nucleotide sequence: TGTGCCAGCAGCTTAGGCAAGGTCCATGAGCAGTTCTTC. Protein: CASSLGKVHEQFF.